Listed here are 8 T cell receptor beta chains from one sample, sequenced in a study of blood T cell repertoires in COVID-19. Some clones are missing from TCRdb's copy, which holds only in-frame ones; the method was immunoSEQ multiplex PCR. This table has some 170,000 clones, roughly 82% appearing once. The sequenced sample consisted of peripheral blood. These receptors all come from a woman in her 70s with acute or convalescent COVID-19.

The genes are TRBV5-5 and TRBJ1-2; D gene uncertain. The CDR3 totals 14 residues. Germline loops: CDR1 SGHKS, CDR2 YYEKEE (reference sequence). V gave up 5 bases and J gave up 5 bases, with 16 bases separating them. The CDR3 nucleotides are TGTGCCAGCAGACGTGAGACGGGAGTATATGGCTACACCTTC. It codes for CASRRETGVYGYTF.

There are a few counts of this clone. This sequence joins TRBV28 and TRBJ1-5; 7 positions agree with TRBD1. CDR1 and CDR2 from the germline V gene are MDHEN and SYDVKM. V shed 8 bases and J 9 bases; nucleotides not matched to a gene: 10. The CDR3 spans 13 residues. The CDR3 region is CASETGSLGPQHF. In DNA form, the CDR3 reads TGTGCCAGCGAGACAGGGTCTCTCGGGCCCCAGCATTTT.

This rearrangement joins TRBV28 to TRBJ1-5; D unresolved. The CDR3 is made up of 14 amino acids. V was trimmed by 6 bases and J by 3 bases, leaving 12 bases between them. The germline gives CDR1 MDHEN, CDR2 SYDVKM. CDR3 in DNA: TGTGCCAGCAGCTTAGGTAACACCAATCAGCCCCAGCATTTT. Protein sequence: CASSLGNTNQPQHF. The complete variable domain, with remaining parts taken from reference TRBV28 and TRBJ1-5, reads DVKVTQSSRYLVKRTGEKVFLECVQDMDHENMFWYRQDPGLGLRLIYFSYDVKMKEKGDIPEGYSVSREKKERFSLILESASTNQTSMYLCASSLGNTNQPQHFGDGTRLSIL.

This clone was detected a few times. The chain links TRBV5-1 to TRBJ2-7, with 7 positions matching TRBD2. The CDR3 is 14 residues long. Germline trimming cut 3 bases from V and 5 bases from J; bases unmatched to any gene: 8. Germline CDR1 SGHRS, CDR2 YFSETQ. DNA of the CDR3: TGCGCCAGCAGCTCATACAGCGGGATCAACGAGCAGTACTTC. This codes for CASSSYSGINEQYF.

The chain couples TRBV24-1 to TRBJ1-4; D remains unclear. Germline values: CDR1 KGHDR, CDR2 SFDVKD. The V gene lost 4 bases and the J gene lost 6 bases, with 11 bases spanning the gap. The CDR3 runs 14 residues. CDR3 sequence reads: CATSEASGDEKLFF. In DNA form, the CDR3 reads TGTGCCACCAGTGAAGCGAGTGGCGATGAAAAACTGTTTTTT.

The genes are TRBV19 and TRBJ2-1; D gene uncertain. The CDR3 extends over 12 amino acids. From germline, CDR1 is LNHDA and CDR2 SQIVND (reference sequence). V lost 7 bases and J lost 3, with 7 bases in between. This CDR3 reads CASTPGYNEQFF. Written as DNA, the CDR3 is TGTGCCAGTACCCCAGGCTACAATGAGCAGTTCTTC.

V and J are TRBV7-2 and TRBJ2-3; the D gene is possibly TRBD1 (7 bases). The CDR3 is 12 residues long. Looked up from germline, CDR1 is SGHTA and CDR2 is FQGNSA. V dropped 4 bases and J dropped 13 bases, with 15 bases sitting between them. The CDR3: CASSSRGARKYF. The CDR3 coding sequence is TGTGCCAGCAGCTCCAGGGGGGCGAGGAAGTATTTT.

CDR3 in amino acids: CAWSVMGQGGKTQYF. CDR3 nucleotide sequence: TGTGCCTGGAGTGTAATGGGACAGGGTGGAAAGACCCAGTACTTC. The V gene is TRBV30, the J gene TRBJ2-5, with TRBD1 matching over 9 bases. The ends lost 0 bases at V and 6 bases at J; junction bases unmatched: 8. The CDR3 extends over 15 amino acids. Germline CDR1 is GTSNPN and CDR2 is SVGIG (reference sequence).